The next 4 T cell receptor beta chains were all read from a single sample in a study of spatial heterogeneity in lung cancer. Time point here: sample taken at primary tumor resection. Unsorted tumor, nontumor lung tissue or cryopreserved PBMC supplied the whole RNA. TCRdb re-derived calls from the 5' RACE reads in MiXCR, one entry per CDR3 protein. The repertoire holds roughly 10,000 distinct CDR3 sequences, with approximately 24% as singletons. Material: PBMCs, obtained at surgery. These receptors were collected from a female donor with early-stage non-small cell lung cancer.

This clonotype was seen a few times. This chain joins TRBV28 and TRBJ1-2; D gene uncertain. V dropped 8 bases and J dropped 1 base, with 8 bases sitting between them. The length of the CDR3 is 12 residues. Germline V gene data show CDR1 as MDHEN and CDR2 as SYDVKM. The CDR3 nucleotides read TGTGCCAGCTCGGGGAATAACTATGGCTACACCTTC. Encoded protein: CASSGNNYGYTF.

The chain has TRBV6-1 and TRBJ2-7; TRBD2 agrees at 13 bases. CDR1 is MNHNS, CDR2 SASEGT, per germline. V lost 5 bases to trimming and J lost 0 bases; unmatched junction nucleotides: 1. The CDR3 covers 15 residues. The CDR3 is CASSRLAGGSYEQYF. DNA for the CDR3: TGTGCCAGCAGTCGACTAGCGGGGGGCTCCTACGAGCAGTACTTC.

This clonotype came up a few times. The chain recombines TRBV5-6 with TRBJ2-7; no clear D gene. Trimming shortened V by 3 bases and J by 6 bases, and 13 bases separated the two germline ends. From germline, CDR1 is SGHDT and CDR2 YYEEEE. CDR3 length: 13 amino acids. The CDR3 loop reads CASSSPPLSEQYF. CDR3 nucleotides: TGTGCCAGCAGCTCTCCCCCCCTCTCCGAGCAGTACTTC.

This sequence joins TRBV6-1 and TRBJ2-7, with 9 bases lining up with TRBD2. Germline assignment: CDR1 MNHNS and CDR2 SASEGT. Trimming removed 7 bases from V and 4 bases from J; junction bases left unmatched: 5. The CDR3 extends over 13 amino acids. Here the CDR3 reads CASKIAGEYEQYF. Here the CDR3 DNA reads TGTGCCAGCAAGATAGCGGGGGAGTACGAGCAGTACTTC.